The clone carrying this T cell receptor (beta chain) was seen at least ten times. V dropped 6 bases and J dropped 2 bases, with 11 bases sitting between them. The germline V gene encodes CDR1 KGHDR and CDR2 SFDVKD. The CDR3 spans 14 residues. Time point of the sample: newly diagnosed GD, antithyroid drugs for less than 3 months. Construction of the TCR library relied on RNA isolated from PBMCs. This sample is drawn from a study of regulatory T cells in long-lasting Graves disease. In building TCR beta libraries, iRepertoire HTBI primers were used together with Arm-PCR of CDR3 regions. TCRdb reanalysed the multiplex PCR reads using MiXCR and keeps one entry per CDR3 protein. Here the sample spans about 450,000 distinct CDR3 sequences, over 15% being singletons. Another study also made use of these data, one on T cells in Graves' hyperthyroidism and ophthalmopathy. As reported in that work: Researchers ran a first-round RT-PCR on the TCR CDR3 using the HTBI primer set.

J is TRBJ2-3 and V is TRBV24-1, with unresolved D. This TCR was sampled from a woman in her thirties with Graves disease. This specimen consisted of peripheral blood mononuclear cells (PBMCs), obtained at new diagnosis, from a patient treated with antithyroid drugs. The CDR3 reads CATSTRLYTDTQYF. DNA of the CDR3: TGTGCCACCAGTACTCGTCTCTACACAGATACGCAGTATTTT.